These T cell receptor beta chains were read from a single sample in a study of blood T cell repertoires in COVID-19. The repertoire was sequenced with immunoSEQ multiplex PCR; TCRdb's copy has only in-frame clones and lacks some. Among 72,000 or so clones, about 89% were seen once, and the ten largest hold around 13%. Source material: peripheral blood. Source of these receptors: a woman between 55 and 75 years old with acute or convalescent COVID-19. Both conserved end residues are part of each CDR3. D genes are given only for firm matches. Expanded clones are given a class, and other clones once, few, many or no size at all.

V	J	D	size	DNA	CDR3
TRBV7-8	TRBJ2-2	-	-	TGTGCCAGCAGCTTAGGGAGGATAGAGCTGTTTTTT	CASSLGRIELFF
TRBV29-1	TRBJ1-2	-	-	TGCAGCGTTACGGTCCAGGGATCCAAAGTTGATGGCTACACCTTC	CSVTVQGSKVDGYTF
TRBV18	TRBJ1-6	TRBD1	-	TGTGCCAGCTCACCGCAAAACAGGGGGCCGGGGAATTCACCCCTCCACTTT	CASSPQNRGPGNSPLHF
TRBV24-1	TRBJ2-3	-	-	TGTGCCACCAGTGATCCTGCGGGAAGGGGGCAAGATACGCAGTATTTT	CATSDPAGRGQDTQYF
TRBV4-1	TRBJ1-6	-	-	TGCGCCAGCAGCCTCCCGACAGGAGAGGGTTCACCCCTCCACTTT	CASSLPTGEGSPLHF
TRBV5-1	TRBJ2-2	TRBD1	-	TGCGCCAGCAGCTTTGACACAGGGGGAGGCACCGGGGAGCTGTTTTTT	CASSFDTGGGTGELFF
TRBV4-2	TRBJ2-7	TRBD2	-	TGTGCCAGCAGCACGGGACTAGTGTACGAGCAGTACTTC	CASSTGLVYEQYF
TRBV11-3	TRBJ2-2	-	once	TGTGCCAGCAGCCCTAACCCCTCTTCCGGGGAGCTGTTTTTT	CASSPNPSSGELFF
TRBV27	TRBJ1-1	-	-	TGTGCCAGCAGTTTCCGGCGGGGGAACGGTGCTGAAGCTTTCTTT	CASSFRRGNGAEAFF
TRBV11-3	TRBJ2-3	-	once	TGTGCCAGCAGCTTTGGGGAGACAGATACGCAGTATTTT	CASSFGETDTQYF
TRBV7-9	TRBJ1-2	TRBD1	-	TGTGCCAGCAGCTTTACCGGGACAGGGGGCTTTGACTATGGCTACACCTTC	CASSFTGTGGFDYGYTF
TRBV9	TRBJ2-3	TRBD2	-	TGTGCCAGCAGCGTAGTCCGGGGGGGGCCAGATACGCAGTATTTT	CASSVVRGGPDTQYF
TRBV2	TRBJ2-7	-	-	TGTGCCAGCAGCGGGTATTACGAGCAGTACTTC	CASSGYYEQYF
TRBV5-1	TRBJ1-4	TRBD1	-	TGCGCCAGCAGCTTGGGGCCCGGGACAGGGGGCAGTGAAAAACTGTTTTTT	CASSLGPGTGGSEKLFF
TRBV19	TRBJ2-4	-	once	TGTGCCAGTAGTATGGTACAGGGAAACATTCAGTACTTC	CASSMVQGNIQYF
TRBV21-1	TRBJ2-1	-	once	TGTGCCAGCAGCAAAGGGTATTTTACGGGGGGGGACAATGAGCAGTTCTTC	CASSKGYFTGGDNEQFF
TRBV7-9	TRBJ1-6	TRBD1	-	TGTGCCAGCAACAAAAGCCCCGGGACAGATGGTTCACCCCTCCACTTT	CASNKSPGTDGSPLHF
TRBV3-1/TRBV3-2	TRBJ2-5	-	-	TGTGCCAGCTCCAGCTCGACAGGCGAGTACCAAGAGACCCAGTACTTC	CASSSSTGEYQETQYF
TRBV3-1/TRBV3-2	TRBJ1-2	TRBD1	-	TGTGCCAGCAGCCAAGCGTTACAGGGGGCGGCAACCTTC	CASSQALQGAATF
TRBV7-3	TRBJ2-3	TRBD1	-	TGTGCCAGCAGTCCGGGACAGCGCACAGATACGCAGTATTTT	CASSPGQRTDTQYF
TRBV5-1	TRBJ1-4	-	-	TGCGCCAGCAACACCGGGTCCCCTAATGAAAAACTGTTTTTT	CASNTGSPNEKLFF
TRBV28	TRBJ2-4	-	-	TGTGCCAGCAGTCTCCTAGCCAAAAACATTCAGTACTTC	CASSLLAKNIQYF